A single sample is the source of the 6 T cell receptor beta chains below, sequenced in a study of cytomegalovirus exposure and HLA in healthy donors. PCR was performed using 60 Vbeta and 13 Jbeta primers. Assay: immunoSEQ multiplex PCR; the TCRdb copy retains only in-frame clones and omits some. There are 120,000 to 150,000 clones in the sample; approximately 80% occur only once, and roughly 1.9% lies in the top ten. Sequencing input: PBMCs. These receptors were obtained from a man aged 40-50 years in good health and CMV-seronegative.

CDR3 protein: CAISPLKREPTDTQYF. The CDR3 DNA sequence: TGTGCCATCAGTCCCCTGAAGCGGGAGCCCACAGATACGCAGTATTTT. The chain joins TRBV10-3 to TRBJ2-3; 8 positions agree with TRBD2. The V gene's germline CDR1 is ENHRY and CDR2 SYGVKD. The CDR3 loop spans 16 amino acids. Unmatched junction bases numbered 9, after V lost 5 bases and J lost 2 bases.

CDR3 sequence reads: CASRAAGMNTEAFF. CDR3 DNA sequence: TGTGCCAGTAGGGCCGCGGGTATGAACACTGAAGCTTTCTTT. The genes are TRBV19 and TRBJ1-1; D ambiguous. CDR3 length: 14 residues. V lost 6 bases, J lost 0 bases, and 11 bases lay in between. Germline V gene lookup returns CDR1 LNHDA and CDR2 SQIVND (reference sequence).

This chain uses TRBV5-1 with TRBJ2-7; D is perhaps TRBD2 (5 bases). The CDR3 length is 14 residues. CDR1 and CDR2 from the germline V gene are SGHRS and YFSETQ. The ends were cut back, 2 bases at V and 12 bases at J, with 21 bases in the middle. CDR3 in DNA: TGCGCCAGCAGCTTCAGTGACTATCTAAGTAGCCCGTACTTC. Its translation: CASSFSDYLSSPYF.

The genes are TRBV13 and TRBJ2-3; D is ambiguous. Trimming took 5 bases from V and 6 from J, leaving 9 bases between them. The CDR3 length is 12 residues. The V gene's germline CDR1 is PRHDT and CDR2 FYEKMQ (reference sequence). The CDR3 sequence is CASSPQQDTQYF. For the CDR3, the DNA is TGTGCCAGCAGCCCACAGCAGGATACGCAGTATTTT.

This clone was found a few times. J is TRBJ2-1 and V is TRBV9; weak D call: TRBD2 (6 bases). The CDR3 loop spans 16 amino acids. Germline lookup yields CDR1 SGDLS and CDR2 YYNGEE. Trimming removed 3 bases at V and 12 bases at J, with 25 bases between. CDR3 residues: CASSARLGGLIDGQFF. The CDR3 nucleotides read TGTGCCAGCAGCGCCCGACTGGGGGGTCTTATTGACGGGCAGTTCTTC.

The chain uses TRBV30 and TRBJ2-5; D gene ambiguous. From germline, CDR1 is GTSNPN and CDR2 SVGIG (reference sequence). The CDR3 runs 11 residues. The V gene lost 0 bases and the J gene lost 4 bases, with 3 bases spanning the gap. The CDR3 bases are TGTGCCTGGAGTGTTAGAGAGACCCAGTACTTC. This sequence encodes CAWSVRETQYF.